These 3 T cell receptor beta chains originate from one sample sequenced in a study of graft-versus-host responses after intestinal transplantation. Profiling relied on immunoSEQ multiplex PCR, and the TCRdb table lists in-frame clones only, not all of them. Among tens of thousands of clones listed, roughly 91% were seen once. These receptors' targets are unknown. Sequencing used unstimulated CD8+ T cells sorted from spleen or lymph node cells, obtained before intestinal transplant. The receptors derive from a human donor who received an intestinal transplant.

The CDR3 is CASSPFRTGDHYGYTF. In DNA, the CDR3 is TGTGCCAGCTCCCCTTTTCGGACGGGGGATCACTATGGCTACACCTTC. The chain uses TRBV18 and TRBJ1-2; TRBD1 might be the D (5 bases). Germline CDR1 KGHSH, CDR2 LQKENI. The length of the CDR3 is 16 residues. Trimming cost V 6 bases and J 3 bases, with 20 bases left between them.

This clone has more than one count but fewer than ten. V gene TRBV5-6 combines with J gene TRBJ1-2; tentatively, D is TRBD1 (6 bases). The length of the CDR3 is 15 residues. V lost 4 bases to trimming and J lost 1 base, with 14 bases between them. CDR1 SGHDT and CDR2 YYEEEE come from the germline V gene. CDR3 in DNA: TGTGCCAGCAGCGGATCGGACAGACTTAACTATGGCTACACCTTC. The encoded protein is CASSGSDRLNYGYTF.

This sequence joins TRBV6-6 and TRBJ1-2, with 11 positions matching TRBD1. V was clipped by 6 bases and J by 8 bases; unmatched bases: 14. Germline values: CDR1 MNHNY, CDR2 SVGAGI (reference sequence). The CDR3 loop spans 16 amino acids. CDR3 DNA: TGTGCCAGCAGAATCACGGGACAGGGGGATGGTCCCGGCTACACCTTC. Translation gives CASRITGQGDGPGYTF.